This paragraph covers one T cell receptor beta chain sequence. This sample was included in a study of blood T cell repertoires in COVID-19. TCRdb's copy holds only in-frame clones and misses some; the assay was immunoSEQ multiplex PCR. The data show 250,000 to 300,000 clones, around nine tenths seen once. The sample comprised peripheral blood. The clonotype comes from a woman in her twenties or thirties with COVID-19, enrolled during active disease.

This CDR3 reads CAWKGQGGEKLFF. CDR3 sequence (DNA): TGTGCCTGGAAGGGGCAGGGTGGTGAAAAACTGTTTTTT. The V gene is TRBV30, the J gene TRBJ1-4, with a weak D call TRBD1 (5 bases). V gave up 4 bases and J gave up 7 bases, with 13 bases separating them. The CDR3 extends over 13 amino acids. Germline V gene data show CDR1 as GTSNPN and CDR2 as SVGIG (reference sequence).